The entry below gives a single T cell receptor (beta chain) sequence along with its context. The data belong to a study of T cells in Graves' hyperthyroidism and ophthalmopathy. Amplification of TCR beta CDR3 regions used RNA as the template. Researchers ran a first-round RT-PCR on the TCR CDR3 using the HTBI primer set. TCRdb re-called the multiplex PCR reads with MiXCR, one entry per CDR3 protein. The sample has fewer than 800,000 distinct CDR3 sequences; 16% are singletons. The CDR3 loop spans 16 amino acids. Trimming pared 3 bases from V and 2 bases from J, leaving 14 bases between. The germline V gene has CDR1 KGHSH and CDR2 LQKENI.

J is TRBJ1-3 and V is TRBV18; D gene uncertain. This clonotype originated in a man between 18 and 29 years old with Graves' hyperthyroidism. Sequencing was done on a sample of blood. The CDR3 coding sequence is TGTGCCAGCTCACCCCAAGGGATAACGGCTGGAAACACCATATATTTT. Protein: CASSPQGITAGNTIYF.